Detailed here is one T cell receptor beta chain. Its antigen is not known. Specified time point: week 11, during vaccination. The vaccine gave 300 ug of a 20-mer mutant IDH1 peptide subcutaneously per dose. The V and J ends lost 2 bases and 8 bases, in that order; junction bases with no gene match: 2. This CDR3 comprises 14 residues. Germline CDR1 SGHRS, CDR2 YFSETQ. The sample comes from a study of a mutant IDH1 vaccine in newly diagnosed glioma. Study-level points and caveats: Top-clonotype changes in peripheral T cells seemed unrelated to pseudoprogression. Immune responses induced by the vaccine were seen in 93.3% of patients, spanning multiple MHC alleles.

Method: immunoSEQ multiplex PCR; TCRdb's copy keeps in-frame clones and lacks some. The table includes about 61,000 clones, about four fifths detected once. The J gene is TRBJ1-6, the V gene TRBV5-1; the match to TRBD1 covers 9 bases. The receptor comes from a man in his fifties or sixties with glioma. Sequencing used PBMCs, obtained from a glioma patient whose treatment included an IDH1 peptide vaccine. As DNA, the CDR3 is TGCGCCAGCAGCTTATGGGACAGGGATTCACCCCTCCACTTT. Protein: CASSLWDRDSPLHF.